This TCR beta chain was captured by sequencing in a study of T cells in Graves' hyperthyroidism and ophthalmopathy. General study results and limits: Ophthalmopathy was predicted by the model a median of 6.5 months ahead of onset.

The CDR3 loop spans 15 amino acids. Germline V gives CDR1 SGHTA, CDR2 FQGNSA. J was trimmed by 7 bases and V by 2 bases; bases with no gene match: 9. Orbital computed tomography, thyroid ultrasound, serum thyroxine and TRAb, and clinical symptoms together informed the diagnoses. This clonotype was seen a few times. The antigen is unknown. RNA transcripts served as the template for amplifying TCR beta CDR3 regions. TCR CDR3 regions were first amplified by RT-PCR with HTBI primers. TCRdb re-analysed the multiplex PCR reads in MiXCR, keeping a single row per CDR3 protein. The sample consists of a few hundred thousand distinct CDR3 sequences, about 17% of them appearing once.

The receptor was isolated from a woman in her sixties or seventies with Graves' ophthalmopathy. Sequenced material: blood. The chain joins TRBV7-2 to TRBJ2-5; 8 nucleotides align to TRBD1. CDR3 bases: TGTGCCAGCAGCTTACCCGGGACAGGTGAAGTGACCCAGTACTTC. It is translated as CASSLPGTGEVTQYF.